This entry concerns a single T cell receptor beta chain. Germline loops: CDR1 LNHDA, CDR2 SQIVND (reference sequence). The CDR3 loop spans 15 amino acids. V gave up 4 bases and J gave up 0 bases; unmatched junction bases: 5. About 2 micrograms of genomic DNA, which was extracted from cryopreserved PBMCs, served as the material used for the TCR beta libraries. This entry is derived from a study of cytotoxic CD8 clonotypes in ibrutinib-treated CLL. Repertoires were generated with immunoSEQ multiplex PCR, while TCRdb's copy carries only in-frame clones and drops some. The repertoire holds around 140,000 clones, roughly three quarters seen once, with 4.5% to 6.5% in the top ten.

Sequencing used PBMCs, obtained after 24 months of ibrutinib treatment. V and J are TRBV19 and TRBJ2-7; 8 bases map to TRBD1. The receptor's source is a human donor with chronic lymphocytic leukemia. In nucleotides, the CDR3 is TGTGCCAGTAGTACGGGACAGGCGAGCTCCTACGAGCAGTACTTC. Residues: CASSTGQASSYEQYF. Looking up the rest from reference TRBV19 and TRBJ2-7 gives the full variable domain: DGGITQSPKYLFRKEGQNVTLSCEQNLNHDAMYWYRQDPGQGLRLIYYSQIVNDFQKGDIAEGYSVSREKKESFPLTVTSAQKNPTAFYLCASSTGQASSYEQYFGPGTRLTVT.